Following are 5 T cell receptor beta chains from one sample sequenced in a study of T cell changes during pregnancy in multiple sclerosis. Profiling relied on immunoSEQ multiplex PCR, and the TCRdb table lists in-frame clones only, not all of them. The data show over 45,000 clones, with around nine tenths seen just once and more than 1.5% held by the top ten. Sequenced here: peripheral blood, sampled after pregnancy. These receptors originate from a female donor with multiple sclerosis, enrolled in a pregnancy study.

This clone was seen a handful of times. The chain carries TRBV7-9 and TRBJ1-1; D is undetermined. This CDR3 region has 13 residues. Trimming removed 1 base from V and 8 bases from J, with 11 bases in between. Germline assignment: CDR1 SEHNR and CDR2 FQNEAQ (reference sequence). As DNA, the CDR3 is TGTGCCAGCAGCTTAGTAAAGGCGACAGAAGCTTTCTTT. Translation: CASSLVKATEAFF.

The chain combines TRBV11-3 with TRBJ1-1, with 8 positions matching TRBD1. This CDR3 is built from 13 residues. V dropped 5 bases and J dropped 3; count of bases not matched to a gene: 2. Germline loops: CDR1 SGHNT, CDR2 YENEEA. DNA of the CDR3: TGTGCCAGCAGCCCGGGACAGGACACTGAAGCTTTCTTT. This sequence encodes CASSPGQDTEAFF. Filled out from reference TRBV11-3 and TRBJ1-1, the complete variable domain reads EAGVVQSPRYKIIEKKQPVAFWCNPISGHNTLYWYLQNLGQGPELLIRYENEEAVDDSQLPKDRFSAERLKGVDSTLKIQPAELGDSAVYLCASSPGQDTEAFFGQGTRLTVV.

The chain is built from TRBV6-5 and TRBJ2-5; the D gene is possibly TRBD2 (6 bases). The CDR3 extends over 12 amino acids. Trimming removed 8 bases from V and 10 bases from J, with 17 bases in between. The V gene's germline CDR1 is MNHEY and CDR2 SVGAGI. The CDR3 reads CASGAGPRIQYF. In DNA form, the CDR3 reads TGTGCCAGCGGGGCGGGGCCGCGAATCCAGTACTTC.

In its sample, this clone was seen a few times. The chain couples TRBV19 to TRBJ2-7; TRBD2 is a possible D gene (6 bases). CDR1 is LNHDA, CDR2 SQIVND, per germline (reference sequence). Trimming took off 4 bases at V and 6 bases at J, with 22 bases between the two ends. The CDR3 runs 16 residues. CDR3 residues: CASSKIGSGQGGEQYF. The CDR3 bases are TGTGCCAGTAGTAAGATTGGGTCTGGGCAGGGAGGCGAGCAGTACTTC.

CDR3 sequence reads: CASRETGLGNTEAFF. CDR3 bases: TGTGCCAGCAGGGAAACAGGGTTAGGGAACACTGAAGCTTTCTTT. The V and J genes are TRBV2 and TRBJ1-1; possible D gene TRBD1, 6 bases. This CDR3 is 15 amino acids long. The germline V gene has CDR1 SNHLY and CDR2 FYNNEI. Deletions cut 6 bases from V and 1 base from J, with 15 bases between.